The entry that follows covers one TCR beta chain sequence. The antigen remains undetermined. J was trimmed by 0 bases and V by 5 bases; bases with no gene match: 13. The CDR3 loop spans 19 amino acids. Germline loops: CDR1 LNHDA, CDR2 SQIVND (reference sequence). These data belong to a study of cytomegalovirus exposure and HLA in healthy donors. As for the study in general: The approximately 120 validation repertoires, a later analysis reported, used the same platform as the roughly 710 first-cohort repertoires.

Study results and caveats: Reports showed the classifier diagnosing cytomegalovirus status with high specificity and sensitivity.

Data came from immunoSEQ multiplex PCR; TCRdb stores just in-frame clones and leaves some out. The table has about 120,000 clones, approximately 88% seen once; the top ten hold approximately 2%. This rearrangement joins TRBV19 to TRBJ2-3; 11 positions match TRBD2. The sequence was collected from a woman aged 18-30 years in good health and CMV-seronegative. Material for sequencing was PBMCs. CDR3 loop: CASSFGLAGDLLSTDTQYF. The CDR3 nucleotides read TGTGCCAGTAGTTTTGGACTAGCGGGTGATTTACTCAGCACAGATACGCAGTATTTT.